These 10 T cell receptor beta chains were sequenced from one sample in a study of cytomegalovirus exposure and HLA in healthy donors. PCR was performed using 60 Vbeta and 13 Jbeta primers. The repertoire was sequenced with immunoSEQ multiplex PCR; TCRdb's copy has only in-frame clones and lacks some. Seen here are approximately 190,000 clones, around four fifths observed once, and the top ten hold roughly 1.7%. Material: PBMCs. Receptors originate from a man aged 40-49 years in good health and CMV-seropositive.

The chain has TRBV28 and TRBJ1-5, with D maybe TRBD1 (6 bases). The CDR3 contains 14 residues. Germline CDR1 reads MDHEN; CDR2 reads SYDVKM. Trimming shortened V by 8 bases and J by 0 bases, and 11 bases separated the two germline ends. The chain's CDR3 is CASVPGDSNQPQHF. CDR3 coding DNA: TGTGCCAGCGTCCCAGGGGATAGCAATCAGCCCCAGCATTTT.

This sequence joins TRBV7-2 and TRBJ2-7; D may be TRBD2 (6 bases). This CDR3 is 16 amino acids long. The V gene's germline CDR1 is SGHTA and CDR2 FQGNSA. V was clipped by 3 bases and J by 2 bases, with 17 bases between them. The CDR3 bases are TGTGCCAGCAGCTTGGCCCCTCCGGGACTGACCTACGAGCAGTACTTC. Translation gives CASSLAPPGLTYEQYF.

The V gene is TRBV10-3, the J gene TRBJ1-1; 8 bases agree with TRBD1. The germline V gene encodes CDR1 ENHRY and CDR2 SYGVKD. The length of the CDR3 is 13 residues. V lost 11 bases to trimming and J lost 2 bases; unmatched junction nucleotides: 7. This CDR3 is CALRQGPNTEAFF. Written as DNA, the CDR3 is TGTGCCTTAAGACAGGGGCCTAACACTGAAGCTTTCTTT.

The rearrangement links TRBV27 to TRBJ2-7; 7 nucleotides align to TRBD2. Germline V lookup: CDR1 MNHEY, CDR2 SMNVEV (reference sequence). This CDR3 has 16 residues. V lost 2 bases, J lost 3 bases, and 10 bases stayed unmatched. The CDR3 loop is CASSLRVTGGSYEQYF. The CDR3 region has the DNA TGTGCCAGCAGTTTAAGAGTGACGGGGGGTAGCTACGAGCAGTACTTC.

The chain uses TRBV11-3 and TRBJ1-6; tentatively, D is TRBD1 (5 bases). The length of the CDR3 is 18 residues. V was clipped by 3 bases and J by 7 bases, with 22 bases between them. Per germline, CDR1 SGHNT and CDR2 YENEEA. The CDR3 loop reads CASSFVPLREQENSPLHF. The CDR3, as DNA: TGTGCCAGCAGCTTCGTACCGTTACGAGAACAGGAGAATTCACCCCTCCACTTT.

The chain employs TRBV2 and TRBJ2-7, with TRBD2 matching over 7 bases. The CDR3 is 14 amino acids. Trimming took 8 bases from V and 7 from J; bases not matched to a gene: 14. Germline V lookup: CDR1 SNHLY, CDR2 FYNNEI. The CDR3 bases are TGTGCCAGCGGGCCAAGCGGGAATCTAAGGGAGCAGTACTTC. Translation gives CASGPSGNLREQYF.

Only a few counts were recorded for this clone. The J gene is TRBJ2-7, the V gene TRBV18, with a weak D call TRBD1 (6 bases). The CDR3 consists of 15 residues. Looked up from germline, CDR1 is KGHSH and CDR2 is LQKENI. Trimming shortened V by 6 bases and J by 6 bases, and 21 bases separated the two germline ends. The CDR3 DNA follows: TGTGCCAGCTCCCAGACATGGGACACGGAAAGCGAGCAGTACTTC. This translates into CASSQTWDTESEQYF.

This clone showed up just a few times. The V call is TRBV5-1, the J call TRBJ2-4, with unresolved D. Germline CDR1 and CDR2: SGHRS and YFSETQ. V was clipped by 5 bases and J by 0 bases, with 9 bases between them. The CDR3 consists of 14 residues. CDR3 residues: CASSPELAKNIQYF. For the CDR3, the DNA is TGCGCCAGCAGTCCGGAGCTAGCCAAAAACATTCAGTACTTC.

This clone was seen once. Its ends do not fully match the called genes, so a read error is possible. This rearrangement joins TRBV23-1 to TRBJ1-2, with 9 positions matching TRBD1. TRBV23-1 is placed among ORFs of uncertain function. This CDR3 has 16 residues. The CDR3 DNA follows: TGCGCCAGCAGTCAATCGTCTACCATACAGGGGGCCTCCGGGGGCTTC. This gives the protein CASSQSSTIQGASGGF.

The chain's CDR3 is CASSSGYSYNEQFF. CDR3 bases: TGTGCCAGCAGTTCAGGGTATTCCTACAATGAGCAGTTCTTC. The genes are TRBV6-1 and TRBJ2-1; a possible D gene is TRBD1 (5 bases). Germline V gene lookup returns CDR1 MNHNS and CDR2 SASEGT. The CDR3 totals 14 residues. Between the trimmed V and J ends, which lost 5 bases and 1 base, there was a span of 9 bases.